This T cell receptor beta chain derives from a study of cytomegalovirus exposure and HLA in healthy donors. Study results and limitations: Testing in vitro showed a few CMV-associated chains specific for CMV antigens. TCR beta chain V- and J-gene trimming was linked, in a later analysis, to a missense variant in DCLRE1C. There were several of the most significant clusters that appeared linked to common viral pathogens in a later analysis. The listing of about 150 TCR beta chains classed them as cytomegalovirus-associated.

Both 60 Vbeta primers and 13 Jbeta primers went into the PCR. The repertoire was sequenced with immunoSEQ multiplex PCR; TCRdb's copy has only in-frame clones and lacks some. Found here are about 180,000 clones, around 80% of them singletons; the top ten hold 2% to 2.5%. Concerning this clone itself: Its cognate antigen is unknown.

With 3 bases removed from V and 2 bases from J, the gap between germline ends came to 18 bases. The CDR3 has 17 residues. The chain uses TRBV23-1 and TRBJ2-3; D is perhaps TRBD1 (6 bases). TRBV23-1 carries the ORF label, with uncertain function. This clonotype originated in a woman younger than 45 in good health and CMV-seropositive. Material: PBMCs. The CDR3 region is CASSHPQGRESTDTQYF. The CDR3 coding sequence is TGCGCCAGCAGTCACCCACAGGGAAGGGAGTCCACAGATACGCAGTATTTT.